The entry below describes one T cell receptor beta chain. Its antigen is as yet unknown. Generation of TCR beta cDNA was performed by 5'RACE template switching incorporating UMIs. TCRdb reprocessed the 5' RACE reads and reports one entry per CDR3 protein, with no DNA. This table lists hundreds of thousands of distinct CDR3 sequences. This entry is derived from a study of T cells expressing NK-cell markers. For the study at large: Sorted T-cell subsets CD3+CD56+NKG2C+, CD3+CD56+NKG2C- and CD3+CD56-NKG2C+ were TCR beta-sequenced. Study conclusions and caveats: Whether expanded NKG2C+ T cell clones were HCMV specific stayed uncertain. In a few donors, dominant clonotypes made up about 28.3-65% of CD3+CD56-NKG2C+ cells.

This TCR came from a man aged 18-75 years in good health. The sample taken for sequencing was blood T cells: a sorted CD56 or NKG2C T cell subset, CD4+ or CD8+ T cells, or bulk PBMC T cells (not recorded which).

CDR3 amino acids: CASSRYGGASTDTQYF. The chain uses TRBV11-3 and TRBJ2-3; TCRdb gives TRBD1 as the D gene, but with no DNA this cannot be confirmed. The CDR3 loop spans 16 amino acids. Germline CDR1 SGHNT, CDR2 YENEEA. Supplemented by reference TRBV11-3 and TRBJ2-3, the full variable domain reads EAGVVQSPRYKIIEKKQPVAFWCNPISGHNTLYWYLQNLGQGPELLIRYENEEAVDDSQLPKDRFSAERLKGVDSTLKIQPAELGDSAVYLCASSRYGGASTDTQYFGPGTRLTVL.